A single sample is the source of the 32 T cell receptor beta chains below, sequenced in a study of T-cell reconstitution after alpha-beta-depleted transplantation in children. The authors prepared the TCRbeta library with unique molecular identifiers. TCRdb itself ran the PCR reads through MiXCR, one entry per CDR3 protein. Among about 640,000 distinct CDR3 sequences listed, roughly 17% were seen once. This specimen consisted of PBMCs from the stem cell graft donor, obtained from the stem cell graft. Receptor source: a human donor who donated a stem cell graft to a child with acute myeloid leukemia.

As DNA, the CDR3 is TGCGCCAGCAGCCAAGAGTCGAGAGAGTACAATGAGCAGTTCTTC. Protein product: CASSQESREYNEQFF. V usage is TRBV4-1 and J usage is TRBJ2-1, with D hard to call. Per the germline V gene, CDR1 is MGHRA and CDR2 is YSYEKL. Trimming pared 0 bases from V and 4 bases from J, leaving 10 bases between. CDR3 length equals 15 residues.

This clonotype was counted ten times or more. The CDR3 reads CCGEFPGTGELFF. Here the CDR3 DNA reads TGCTGCGGCGAGTTCCCCGGGACCGGGGAGCTGTTTTTT. The chain recombines TRBV29-1 with TRBJ2-2; D remains unclear. CDR1 is SQVTM, CDR2 ANQGSEA, per germline. The CDR3 loop spans 13 amino acids.

The V gene is TRBV12-3 or TRBV12-4, the J gene TRBJ2-2; 7 bases agree with TRBD1. The CDR3 is made up of 19 amino acids. The V gene end was trimmed by 3 bases and the J gene end by 5 bases; junction bases not matched to a gene: 18. The CDR3 coding sequence is TGTGCCAGCAGTTTCGACAGGGTCGGGGCAATCAGAGGGACCGGGGAGCTGTTTTTT. Protein: CASSFDRVGAIRGTGELFF.

This clonotype was seen only a few times. V and J are TRBV5-6 and TRBJ2-1; 7 nucleotides agree with TRBD1. Germline CDR1 SGHDT, CDR2 YYEEEE. The CDR3 totals 16 residues. V was pared by 1 base and J by 6 bases, with 10 bases of the junction left unmatched. Written as DNA, the CDR3 is TGTGCCAGCAGCTTGCCACCGGGACAGCTTTTCAATGAGCAGTTCTTC. Translating it yields CASSLPPGQLFNEQFF. Supplemented by reference TRBV5-6 and TRBJ2-1, the full variable domain reads DAGVTQSPTHLIKTRGQQVTLRCSPKSGHDTVSWYQQALGQGPQFIFQYYEEEERQRGNFPDRFSGHQFPNYSSELNVNALLLGDSALYLCASSLPPGQLFNEQFFGPGTRLTVL.

This clonotype was seen a handful of times. The CDR3 is CAWSDGQTYEQYF. The CDR3 DNA reads TGTGCCTGGAGTGACGGACAGACCTACGAGCAGTACTTC. The V gene is TRBV30, the J gene TRBJ2-7; TRBD1 might be the D (6 bases). The CDR3 is 13 amino acids. The germline V and J ends were trimmed by 1 base and 2 bases, with 9 bases remaining between them. The germline CDR1 and CDR2 sequences are GTSNPN and SVGIG (reference sequence).

This clonotype came up many times. This sequence joins TRBV27 and TRBJ1-5; no clear D gene. Germline loops: CDR1 MNHEY, CDR2 SMNVEV (reference sequence). Trimming took 5 bases from V and 1 from J, leaving 12 bases between them. The length of the CDR3 is 15 residues. Here the CDR3 DNA reads TGTGCCAGCAGTCTAAACGGGCAGAGCAATCAGCCCCAGCATTTT. Its protein product is CASSLNGQSNQPQHF.

Only a few counts were recorded for this clonotype. This chain links TRBV5-1 with TRBJ1-2; D is perhaps TRBD1 (5 bases). Germline CDR1 is SGHRS and CDR2 is YFSETQ. V lost 3 bases, J lost 0 bases, and 12 bases lay in between. The CDR3 runs to 15 residues. CDR3: CASSSGTASNYGYTF. The CDR3 coding sequence is TGCGCCAGCAGCTCCGGGACGGCTTCTAACTATGGCTACACCTTC.

This clonotype occurred many times. The V call is TRBV29-1, the J call TRBJ1-2, with a weak D call TRBD1 (6 bases). This CDR3 is built from 13 residues. The V end was cut by 2 bases, the J end by 8 bases, with 15 bases between. Looked up from germline, CDR1 is SQVTM and CDR2 is ANQGSEA. The CDR3 loop reads CSVEYRVQEGYTF. The DNA for the CDR3 is TGCAGCGTTGAATACAGGGTTCAGGAGGGCTACACCTTC.

V gene TRBV7-2 combines with J gene TRBJ2-1; D might be TRBD1 (5 bases). V lost 6 bases, J lost 0 bases, and 15 bases lay in between. Germline CDR1 and CDR2: SGHTA and FQGNSA. The CDR3 is made up of 16 amino acids. For the CDR3, the DNA is TGTGCCAGCAGTCTAGGGGCGGATAGCTCCTACAATGAGCAGTTCTTC. Translation gives CASSLGADSSYNEQFF.

V is TRBV4-3 and J is TRBJ1-5; D is unresolved. Between the trimmed V and J ends, which lost 0 bases and 5 bases, there was a span of 11 bases. Germline CDR1 and CDR2: LGHNA and YSLEER. The length of the CDR3 is 15 residues. The CDR3 protein is CASSQDTGSYQPQHF. The CDR3 nucleotides are TGCGCCAGCAGCCAAGATACGGGGTCCTATCAGCCCCAGCATTTT.

This clonotype was counted a few times. The rearrangement uses TRBV25-1 and TRBJ2-2; D ambiguous. Germline CDR1 MGHDK, CDR2 SYGVNS. V lost 0 bases and J lost 2, with 7 bases in between. The CDR3 has 15 residues. CDR3 sequence: CASSEYFLNTGELFF. CDR3 nucleotide sequence: TGTGCCAGCAGTGAATATTTCCTAAACACCGGGGAGCTGTTTTTT.

The V and J genes are TRBV20-1 and TRBJ2-5, with a weak D call TRBD1 (5 bases). The CDR3 contains 15 residues. Trimming took 6 bases from V and 4 from J, leaving 21 bases between them. Germline V CDR1 and CDR2: DFQATT, SNEGSKA (reference sequence). CDR3 DNA: TGCAGTGCCGACAACCCTTCGCAGGGCGGAGAGACCCAGTACTTC. As protein: CSADNPSQGGETQYF.

This clonotype showed up many times. This chain uses TRBV7-9 with TRBJ1-1; D is ambiguous. The CDR3 covers 14 residues. The germline gives CDR1 SEHNR, CDR2 FQNEAQ (reference sequence). The V end was cut by 7 bases, the J end by 0 bases, with 12 bases between. Written as DNA, the CDR3 is TGTGCCAGCAACCCGGACGACATGAACACTGAAGCTTTCTTT. Protein: CASNPDDMNTEAFF.

This clonotype was recorded at least ten times. The DNA of the CDR3 is TGTGCCAGCAGCCCGGGACAGTCCTACGAGCAGTACTTC. Its protein is CASSPGQSYEQYF. The chain joins TRBV12-3 or TRBV12-4 to TRBJ2-7; 7 bases fit TRBD1. The V and J ends lost 6 bases and 1 base, in that order; junction bases with no gene match: 3. The CDR3 is made up of 13 amino acids.

A few counts support this clonotype. The chain employs TRBV7-2 and TRBJ2-7; D might be TRBD1 or TRBD2, each matching 6 bases. The germline CDR1 and CDR2 sequences are SGHTA and FQGNSA. Trimming removed 6 bases at V and 5 bases at J, with 11 bases between. The CDR3 runs 12 residues. The CDR3 is CASSGGLNEQYF. CDR3 nucleotides: TGTGCCAGCAGTGGGGGGCTCAACGAGCAGTACTTC.

In the case of this clonotype: A much larger clone differs by one base, so this may be a read error. The V and J genes are TRBV20-1 and TRBJ2-3, with a possible D match to TRBD2 (5 bases). Germline lookup yields CDR1 DFQATT and CDR2 SNEGSKA (reference sequence). The CDR3 runs 16 residues. The CDR3 bases are TGCAGTGCTAGAGATGACCACGGGGTCCGCACAGATACGCTGTATTTT. It yields the protein CSARDDHGVRTDTLYF.

This chain uses TRBV5-1 with TRBJ1-2; 7 bases match TRBD1. Germline V gene lookup returns CDR1 SGHRS and CDR2 YFSETQ. CDR3 length equals 13 residues. V was pared by 5 bases and J by 0 bases, with 1 base of the junction left unmatched. CDR3 loop: CASRGTANYGYTF. The CDR3, as DNA: TGCGCCAGCAGGGGGACAGCTAACTATGGCTACACCTTC.

The V gene is TRBV6-2 or TRBV6-3, the J gene TRBJ2-6; 7 bases match TRBD1. The CDR3 consists of 18 residues. Germline CDR1 MNHEY, CDR2 SVGEGT. CDR3 loop: CASRKGTAIVSGANVLTF. In DNA form, the CDR3 reads TGTGCTTCTCGAAAGGGGACAGCCATTGTCTCTGGGGCCAACGTCCTGACTTTC.

This clonotype turned up a few times. The CDR3 protein is CASSPLDRHGEQFF. Written as DNA, the CDR3 is TGTGCCAGCAGTCCGCTCGACAGGCATGGTGAGCAGTTCTTC. V gene TRBV28 combines with J gene TRBJ2-1, with D tentatively TRBD1 (6 bases). This CDR3 has 14 amino acids. V lost 5 bases and J lost 9, with 17 bases in between. Germline CDR1 reads MDHEN; CDR2 reads SYDVKM. The full variable domain, with the rest looked up from reference TRBV28 and TRBJ2-1, is DVKVTQSSRYLVKRTGEKVFLECVQDMDHENMFWYRQDPGLGLRLIYFSYDVKMKEKGDIPEGYSVSREKKERFSLILESASTNQTSMYLCASSPLDRHGEQFFGPGTRLTVL.

The table lists this clonotype with many counts. The chain recombines TRBV12-3 or TRBV12-4 with TRBJ1-6; D not certain. V lost 3 bases to trimming and J lost 7 bases, with 7 bases between them. This CDR3 is built from 13 residues. This CDR3 is CASSFVENSPLHF. The DNA of the CDR3 is TGTGCCAGCAGTTTCGTAGAGAATTCACCCCTCCACTTT.

This clonotype showed up just a few times. V gene TRBV2 combines with J gene TRBJ1-2; 8 bases line up with TRBD1. Looked up from germline, CDR1 is SNHLY and CDR2 is FYNNEI. The length of the CDR3 is 14 residues. Germline trimming cut 4 bases from V and 4 bases from J; bases unmatched to any gene: 5. The CDR3 coding sequence is TGTGCCAGCAGTGGACAGGGGCTCTCCTATGGCTACACCTTC. This sequence encodes CASSGQGLSYGYTF.

This clonotype occurred many times. The genes are TRBV12-3 or TRBV12-4 and TRBJ1-2; 10 bases agree with TRBD1. V gave up 4 bases and J gave up 5 bases; unmatched junction bases: 7. This CDR3 spans 15 amino acids. The CDR3 nucleotides are TGTGCCAGCAGTTCCGGACAGGGGGTGAAATATGGCTACACCTTC. It translates to CASSSGQGVKYGYTF.

This clonotype was seen ten or more times. The chain joins TRBV20-1 to TRBJ1-5, with TRBD1 as a possible D gene (5 bases). Trimming shortened V by 0 bases and J by 0 bases, and 18 bases separated the two germline ends. CDR1 and CDR2 from the germline V gene are DFQATT and SNEGSKA (reference sequence). CDR3 length equals 18 residues. Written as DNA, the CDR3 is TGCAGTGCTAGAGATACGTCCAGGGTACCTAATAGCAATCAGCCCCAGCATTTT. It is translated as CSARDTSRVPNSNQPQHF.

This clonotype came up many times. The gene calls are TRBV7-2 and TRBJ2-3; 7 nucleotides match TRBD1. CDR1 is SGHTA, CDR2 FQGNSA, per germline. V lost 5 bases and J lost 5; bases outside the gene matches: 16. This CDR3 region has 17 residues. CDR3 in DNA: TGTGCCAGCAGCGCCGTCGGGACAGTCGGGCAGGTAGATACGCAGTATTTT. This gives the protein CASSAVGTVGQVDTQYF.

The chain combines TRBV7-9 with TRBJ1-5, with 7 bases fitting TRBD1. Per germline, CDR1 SEHNR and CDR2 FQNEAQ (reference sequence). V lost 5 bases to trimming and J lost 4 bases; unmatched junction nucleotides: 8. CDR3 length equals 15 residues. As DNA, the CDR3 is TGTGCCAGCAGCGAGGGGGCAGCCGGGAATCAGCCCCAGCATTTT. This translates into CASSEGAAGNQPQHF.

The sample holds many counts of this clonotype. This chain links TRBV20-1 with TRBJ2-3; 7 bases match TRBD2. With V trimmed by 0 bases and J by 0 bases, 12 bases remained unmatched. Germline V gene sequence: CDR1 DFQATT, CDR2 SNEGSKA (reference sequence). The CDR3 sequence is 18 residues long. The CDR3 is CSARDGGVGDVSTDTQYF. The CDR3 DNA reads TGCAGTGCTAGAGATGGGGGGGTCGGGGATGTTAGCACAGATACGCAGTATTTT.

About this clonotype itself: This may arise from a read error, as a much more abundant clone is one base away. This chain uses TRBV20-1 with TRBJ1-5; D is possibly TRBD1 (6 bases). The germline V gene encodes CDR1 DFQATT and CDR2 SNEGSKA (reference sequence). The V end lost 1 base, the J end lost 10 bases, and 14 bases lay between the germline ends. There are 13 residues in the CDR3. The CDR3 loop is CSARGQGKNPQHF. CDR3 DNA: TGCAGTGCTAGAGGGCAGGGGAAGAACCCCCAGCATTTT.

This chain uses TRBV29-1 with TRBJ2-2, with 10 bases fitting TRBD1. V lost 7 bases and J lost 5; bases outside the gene matches: 4. Germline V gene sequence: CDR1 SQVTM, CDR2 ANQGSEA. CDR3 size: 13 residues. The CDR3 coding sequence is TGCAGCGGCCGGGACAGGGGTACCGGGGAGCTGTTTTTT. As protein: CSGRDRGTGELFF.

The chain combines TRBV25-1 with TRBJ2-5; 7 nucleotides agree with TRBD2. The V segment lost 2 bases and the J segment 4 bases; nucleotides outside the gene matches: 4. Germline lookup yields CDR1 MGHDK and CDR2 SYGVNS. This CDR3 contains 14 residues. The CDR3 here is CASSEGGGRETQYF. The CDR3 DNA reads as TGTGCCAGCAGTGAAGGGGGGGGAAGAGAGACCCAGTACTTC.

In this sample, this clonotype turned up a few times. The chain uses TRBV29-1 and TRBJ1-1; D is unresolved. CDR1 and CDR2 from the germline V gene are SQVTM and ANQGSEA. The CDR3 covers 12 residues. V lost 0 bases to trimming and J lost 9 bases, with 11 bases between them. This chain's CDR3 is CSVEDEGGKAFF. The CDR3 DNA reads as TGCAGCGTTGAAGATGAGGGAGGGAAAGCTTTCTTT.

This clonotype was seen repeatedly, ten times or more. The chain uses TRBV12-3 or TRBV12-4 and TRBJ2-7, with D perhaps matching TRBD1 (6 bases). V was cut by 5 bases and J by 1 base, with 15 bases left in between. There are 15 residues in the CDR3. CDR3 loop: CASSRGQTGSYEQYF. The CDR3 DNA reads as TGTGCCAGCAGTCGTGGACAGACCGGTTCCTACGAGCAGTACTTC.

This clonotype was seen more than once but under ten times. This rearrangement joins TRBV7-2 to TRBJ1-1; 7 positions match TRBD1. Germline trimming cut 6 bases from V and 4 bases from J; bases unmatched to any gene: 8. Germline CDR1 SGHTA, CDR2 FQGNSA. The CDR3 totals 14 residues. In DNA form, the CDR3 reads TGTGCCAGCAGACGGACAGGAGGAATCACTGAAGCTTTCTTT. Its translation is CASRRTGGITEAFF.